Below, one T cell receptor beta chain is given with its context. Its antigen is undetermined. Via MiXCR, TCRdb re-called the RT-PCR reads, giving one row per CDR3 protein. The sample records 530,000 or so distinct CDR3 sequences, around 15% being singletons. This entry is derived from a study of response to subunit inactivated influenza vaccine. This CDR3 comprises 13 residues. Per the germline V gene, CDR1 is ENHRY and CDR2 is SYGVKD. The germline V and J ends were trimmed by 7 bases and 5 bases, with 12 bases remaining between them. Notes on the study in general: Researchers suggested that each seasonal influenza vaccination recruits few new T cells.

This chain uses TRBV10-3 with TRBJ1-5; D is undetermined. This material consisted of PBMCs from blood, taken less than 13 days after vaccination. The sequence derives from a man in his fifties or sixties who received an inactivated influenza vaccine. This chain's CDR3 is CAIKYREDQPQHF. The CDR3 DNA reads TGTGCCATCAAATACCGGGAAGATCAGCCCCAGCATTTT.